The rows below give T cell receptor beta chains drawn from one sample of a study of T cells after yellow fever vaccination. TCRdb independently ran MiXCR on the 5' RACE reads; one entry per CDR3 protein. The sample yields approximately 580,000 distinct CDR3 sequences, about a sixth seen once. This specimen was PBMCs, taken about 5 days after the first yellow fever vaccination. The receptors here all came from a man aged 18 to 29 who received the YFV17D yellow fever vaccine. CDR3s include the opening cysteine and the closing phenylalanine or tryptophan. The D gene is left open where the match is weak. Clone size appears in some rows only: once, few, many, or a class for an expanded clone.

>TRBJ1-3|NA|TRBV4-1|NA
CASSQVGGPGNTIYF
TGCGCCAGCAGCCAAGTGGGGGGGCCTGGAAACACCATATATTTT
>TRBJ1-5|NA|TRBV10-3|NA
CAISERRVVKPQHF
TGTGCCATCAGTGAGCGCAGGGTCGTAAAGCCCCAGCATTTT
>TRBJ2-1|TRBD2|TRBV10-3|NA
CAIGLAGGGNEQFF
TGTGCCATTGGACTAGCGGGGGGGGGGAATGAGCAGTTCTTC
>TRBJ2-4|NA|TRBV7-2|NA
CASSFYDIQYF
TGTGCCAGCAGCTTTTATGACATTCAGTACTTC
>TRBJ2-5|NA|TRBV5-4|once
CASSKEPRETQYF
TGTGCCAGCAGCAAGGAACCCCGTGAGACCCAGTACTTC
>TRBJ2-7|NA|TRBV12-5|few
CASGLGAYEQYF
TGTGCTAGTGGTTTAGGGGCTTACGAGCAGTACTTC
>TRBJ1-2|TRBD1|TRBV20-1|few
CSASGQVWGYTF
TGCAGTGCTTCCGGACAGGTCTGGGGCTACACCTTC
>TRBJ2-1|TRBD2|TRBV5-4|NA
CASSFDSGGAGNEQFF
TGTGCCAGCAGCTTTGATAGCGGGGGGGCCGGGAATGAGCAGTTCTTC
>TRBJ2-4|NA|TRBV6-1|many
CASSERYAKNIQYF
TGTGCCAGCAGTGAGAGGTACGCCAAAAACATTCAGTACTTC
>TRBJ1-1|NA|TRBV7-2|few
CASSPRRRTEAFF
TGTGCCAGCAGCCCAAGGCGACGGACTGAAGCTTTCTTT
>TRBJ2-7|NA|TRBV5-1|NA
CASSFIRGRLKSGFYEQYF
TGCGCCAGCAGCTTCATCCGAGGACGGCTGAAATCGGGATTCTACGAGCAGTACTTC
>TRBJ2-1|NA|TRBV5-5|NA
CASSLEAESSYNEQFF
TGTGCCAGCAGCTTGGAGGCAGAGAGCTCCTACAATGAGCAGTTCTTC
>TRBJ2-1|NA|TRBV7-2|NA
CASSHGRDEQFF
TGTGCCAGCAGCCACGGTAGGGATGAGCAGTTCTTC
>TRBJ1-5|NA|TRBV15|NA
CATSRGSNQPQHF
TGTGCCACCAGCAGAGGAAGCAATCAGCCCCAGCATTTT
>TRBJ2-2|TRBD1|TRBV6-2/TRBV6-3|few
CASSYGQGATGELFF
TGTGCCAGCAGTTATGGACAGGGGGCCACCGGGGAGCTGTTTTTT
>TRBJ2-3|NA|TRBV4-1|NA
CASSQDRARQYF
TGCGCCAGCAGCCAAGATCGGGCGCGTCAGTATTTT
>TRBJ2-3|NA|TRBV6-1|NA
CASSRDLLADTQYF
TGTGCCAGCAGCCGGGACTTGTTAGCAGATACGCAGTATTTT
>TRBJ1-1|NA|TRBV6-2/TRBV6-3|NA
CASSYRPGGRAPTFF
TGTGCCAGCAGTTATCGTCCCGGGGGTCGGGCCCCGACTTTCTTT